A selection of T cell receptor beta chains follows, all from one sample in a study of human T cells and chemical hapten exposure. TCRdb reprocessed the RACE reads with MiXCR, giving one entry per CDR3 protein. The sample has 120,000 or so distinct CDR3 sequences, roughly 13% seen once. The sample was whole blood, taken in connection with sensitization to the hapten diphenylcyclopropenone (DPC). These receptors were taken from a man aged 18 to 29 with alopecia areata. Some clones in this sample may be carry-over from other donors' samples. Each CDR3 is given with its conserved first and last residue. A D gene is named only where the DNA matches it firmly. Size is stated for part of the rows, as once, few or many counts, or as a class when the clone is expanded.

TRBJ1-6,TRBV11-1,-,-,TGTGCCAGCAGCTACACAGCTCGACAGCCGTTTTCACCCCTCCACTTT,CASSYTARQPFSPLHF
TRBJ2-1,TRBV9,TRBD2,few,TGTGCCAGCAGCGGGACTAGCGGGCAAAATGAGCAGTTCTTC,CASSGTSGQNEQFF
TRBJ2-7,TRBV18,-,-,TGTGCCAGCTCACTACTCCCTGGACACAGCGAGCAGTACTTC,CASSLLPGHSEQYF
TRBJ2-6,TRBV10-3,-,many,TGTGCCATCCGGGCAACCCAGGTCTCTGGGGCCAACGTCCTGACTTTC,CAIRATQVSGANVLTF
TRBJ1-1,TRBV5-1,-,-,TGCGCCAGCAGCCGGGACGGAAGGAACACTGAAGCTTTCTTT,CASSRDGRNTEAFF
TRBJ2-5,TRBV4-1,TRBD2,-,TGCGCCAGCAGCGGTGGGGGTGCTAGCGGATACCAAGAGACCCAGTACTTC,CASSGGGASGYQETQYF
TRBJ1-1,TRBV6-2/TRBV6-3,-,few,TGTGCCAGCAGTCTGACAAGCAACACTGAAGCTTTCTTT,CASSLTSNTEAFF
TRBJ2-7,TRBV5-1,TRBD1,-,TGCGCCAGCAGCGAGGGACAGGGGGCGCCTACGTACTTC,CASSEGQGAPTYF
TRBJ1-2,TRBV7-9,-,-,TGTGCCAGCAGCTTAGAAAGTGCGCGGGGCTACACCTTC,CASSLESARGYTF
TRBJ2-5,TRBV27,TRBD2,many,TGTGCCAGCAGTTCCCAACCGGGGGGTACAGAGACCCAGTACTTC,CASSSQPGGTETQYF
TRBJ2-3,TRBV7-3,TRBD1,-,TGTGCCAGCAGCACCGGGACAGGGGGTTATGATACGCAGTATTTT,CASSTGTGGYDTQYF
TRBJ2-2,TRBV24-1,TRBD2,-,TGTGCCACCAGTGAACCGGGACTAGCGAAGAACACCGGGGAGCTGTTTTTT,CATSEPGLAKNTGELFF
TRBJ1-6,TRBV6-5,-,-,TGTGCCAGCAGTTACTCGAGAGGGTCACCCCTCCACTTT,CASSYSRGSPLHF
TRBJ1-2,TRBV7-9,TRBD1,-,TGTGCCAGCAGCTTGGGACAGGCGTTTTATGGCTACACCTTC,CASSLGQAFYGYTF
TRBJ1-5,TRBV18,-,many,TGTGCCAGCTCAGCACAAGGAGGGAGAAATCAGCCCCAGCATTTT,CASSAQGGRNQPQHF
TRBJ2-4,TRBV6-2/TRBV6-3,-,-,TGTGCCGGCGTCATGCTGGCAGGAGACATTCAGTACTTC,CAGVMLAGDIQYF
TRBJ1-6,TRBV6-6,-,-,TGTGCCAGCAGTTCCCCCGGGGCCGTGAATTCACCCCTCCACTTT,CASSSPGAVNSPLHF
TRBJ2-7,TRBV20-1,TRBD1,many,TGCAGTGCTACACGACCGGGACAGGGGAATCGCGAGCAGTACTTC,CSATRPGQGNREQYF
TRBJ2-1,TRBV24-1,TRBD1,-,TGTGCCACCAGTGACACCGGGACAGGGGGGTCCTACAATGAGCAGTTCTTC,CATSDTGTGGSYNEQFF
TRBJ2-1,TRBV7-9,-,many,TGTGCCAGCAGCTTAGTCCCAAGAGGGTCCTACAATGAGCAGTTCTTC,CASSLVPRGSYNEQFF
TRBJ2-7,TRBV12-3/TRBV12-4,-,medium-sized,TGTGCCAGCAGCCCGTTCGCAGGGAAGCGTTACGAGCAGTACTTC,CASSPFAGKRYEQYF
TRBJ1-5,TRBV20-1,TRBD1,-,TGCAGTGCTACCCGGACAGACAGGGGTTATAGCAATCAGCCCCAGCATTTT,CSATRTDRGYSNQPQHF
TRBJ2-5,TRBV6-2/TRBV6-3,-,few,TGTGCCAGCAAACGTCCTACGGAGACCCAGTACTTC,CASKRPTETQYF
TRBJ2-3,TRBV7-2,-,few,TGTGCCAGCAGCTCGGTCTGGGGCACAGATACGCAGTATTTT,CASSSVWGTDTQYF